The clone carrying this TCR beta chain has only one observation. Clones were read by immunoSEQ multiplex PCR, and TCRdb kept only the in-frame ones, dropping some. The table records approximately 140,000 clones, around nine tenths of them present only once. These data belong to a study of cytomegalovirus exposure and HLA in healthy donors. This CDR3 is 13 amino acids long. V lost 3 bases and J lost 3, with 8 bases in between. Germline V gene lookup returns CDR1 SGHVS and CDR2 FNYEAQ. The rearrangement joins TRBV7-6 to TRBJ1-2; no definite D call. The sequence was collected from a woman aged 18-29 years in good health and CMV-seropositive. Sequenced: PBMCs. The chain's CDR3 is CASSFTTHYGYTF. Here the CDR3 DNA reads TGTGCCAGCAGCTTTACAACCCACTATGGCTACACCTTC.